These 31 T cell receptor beta chains were sequenced from one sample in a study of tumor and adjacent non-tumor tissue in lung cancer. RNA was extracted from bulk tissue without any cell sorting. Distant lung tissue was collected more than 3 cm away from the tumor edge. The library came from three nested PCR rounds adapted from ARM-PCR protocols. Using its own MiXCR run on the multiplex PCR reads, TCRdb lists one record per CDR3 protein. Counted here are some 80,000 distinct CDR3 sequences, approximately 82% occurring once; the ten biggest clones make up approximately 40%. The sequenced sample consisted of distant non-tumor lung tissue. The origin of the receptors is a man aged 65-85 years with non-small cell lung cancer.

The table lists this clonotype with a count of one. One junction end does not reproduce the germline sequence, and a read error may be involved. This chain joins TRBV10-3 and TRBJ2-5; 8 bases fit TRBD2. The length of the CDR3 is 14 residues. Germline V gene sequence: CDR1 ENHRY, CDR2 SYGVKD. The CDR3 sequence is CAVNPGGAGETQYF. The CDR3 coding sequence is TGTGCCGTCAATCCCGGGGGGGCCGGTGAGACCCAGTATTTC.

The CDR3 DNA is TGTGCCAGCAGCCCCAGGACAGGACTTGGAGGGGAGCTGTTTTTT. This codes for CASSPRTGLGGELFF. The chain joins TRBV12-3 or TRBV12-4 to TRBJ2-2; 7 nucleotides agree with TRBD1. The CDR3 length is 15 residues. V was clipped by 6 bases and J by 8 bases; unmatched bases: 12.

This clonotype appeared a few times. One end of the junction does not line up with germline, which may come from a read error. The rearrangement joins TRBV6-1 to TRBJ2-2; D may be TRBD2 (7 bases). CDR3 length equals 15 residues. CDR1 MNHNS and CDR2 SASEGT come from the germline V gene. DNA of the CDR3: TGTGCCAGCAGCTTAGGGGGGGCGTACGCCGGAGAGCTGTTATTT. Protein product: CASSLGGAYAGELLF.

In regard to this clonotype: Just one base apart from a much larger clone, this may be a read error. V is TRBV25-1 and J is TRBJ1-2; D gene uncertain. Germline CDR1 is MGHDK and CDR2 is SYGVNS. The V end lost 1 base, the J end lost 2 bases, and 8 bases lay between the germline ends. The CDR3 loop spans 14 amino acids. Written as DNA, the CDR3 is TGTGCCAGCAGTGAATCGGTAGCCAACTATGGCTACACCTTC. Residues: CASSESVANYGYTF.

This clonotype occurred a few times. It may be a read error: a sequence one base away is much more abundant. The chain recombines TRBV6-2 or TRBV6-3 with TRBJ1-1, with D possibly being TRBD1 (6 bases). Germline loops: CDR1 MNHEY, CDR2 SVGEGT. CDR3 size: 14 residues. The CDR3 loop reads CAGRPGQFWDEAFF. DNA for the CDR3: TGTGCCGGCAGACCCGGACAGTTTTGGGATGAAGCTTTCTTT.

The genes are TRBV11-3 and TRBJ2-3; weak D call: TRBD2 (6 bases). Germline-derived CDR1 and CDR2 are SGHNT and YENEEA. This CDR3 spans 12 amino acids. V was clipped by 2 bases and J by 12 bases, with 12 bases between them. The DNA for the CDR3 is TGTGCCAGCAGCTTAATAGCGGTTAAACAGTATTTT. It encodes CASSLIAVKQYF.

Points on this clonotype: Given a much more abundant clone one base away, this may be a read error. Given the absence of the conserved phenylalanine or tryptophan at the CDR3 end, a read error is likely. This chain joins TRBV5-4 and TRBJ1-4, with a weak D call TRBD1 (6 bases). Germline CDR1 reads SGHNT; CDR2 reads YYREEE (reference sequence). The V and J ends lost 2 bases and 3 bases respectively, with 8 bases between them. The CDR3 runs 14 residues. This CDR3 is CASSFRGANEKLFL. DNA for the CDR3: TGTGCCAGCAGCTTCAGGGGAGCTAATGAAAAACTGTTTTTA.

Comments on this clonotype: The CDR3 ends on some other residue instead of the conserved phenylalanine or tryptophan, so this is likely a read error. The V call is TRBV10-2, the J call TRBJ2-3, with D hard to call. V gave up 9 bases and J gave up 4 bases, with 17 bases separating them. Germline V lookup: CDR1 WSHSY, CDR2 SAAADI. The length of the CDR3 is 14 residues. The CDR3 protein is CASSLLLSPDTQYY. The CDR3 DNA reads as TGCGCCAGTAGTCTCCTGTTGAGTCCAGATACGCAGTATTAT.

Concerning this clonotype itself: One end of the junction is discordant with germline, which a read error may explain. J is TRBJ2-3 and V is TRBV5-1; D remains ambiguous. The CDR3 sequence is 13 residues long. The germline V gene encodes CDR1 SGHRS and CDR2 YFSETQ. In DNA form, the CDR3 reads TGCGCCAGCAGCTTGGGCGGCACAGATATGCAGTATTTT. Residues: CASSLGGTDMQYF.

With respect to this clonotype: Lacking the conserved final phenylalanine or tryptophan, this CDR3 likely reflects a read error. The chain couples TRBV4-2 to TRBJ2-3, with D hard to call. The CDR3 loop spans 15 amino acids. Germline values: CDR1 LGHNA, CDR2 YNFKEQ. The CDR3 region is CASSQDRRTTDTQYL. As DNA, the CDR3 is TGTGCCAGCAGTCAAGATCGCCGAACCACAGATACGCAGTATCTT.

Details on this clonotype: This CDR3 fails to terminate in the conserved phenylalanine or tryptophan, so it likely reflects a read error. The limits of the CDR3 on the DNA are not certain, so only TCRdb's listed CDR3 is given. The V call is TRBV4-3, the J call TRBJ1-2; the tabulated D call, TRBD1, remains unverified against the DNA. Germline assignment: CDR1 LGHNA and CDR2 YSLEER. The CDR3 has 13 residues if both end residues are counted. The CDR3 loop is CASSQGAAYGYIL.

This clonotype was seen repeatedly, ten times or more. The chain uses TRBV6-1 and TRBJ2-1; no definite D call. CDR3 length: 11 amino acids. Trimming took off 5 bases at V and 2 bases at J, with 1 base between the two ends. CDR1 and CDR2 (germline): MNHNS, SASEGT. CDR3 DNA sequence: TGTGCCAGCAGTCCCTACAATGAGCAGTTCTTC. Its protein product is CASSPYNEQFF.

On this clonotype: Mismatch with germline at one junction end may stem from a read error. The chain employs TRBV29-1 and TRBJ2-4; D is unresolved. Germline lookup yields CDR1 SQVTM and CDR2 ANQGSEA. The CDR3 covers 11 residues. The CDR3 DNA reads as TGCAGCGTTCAAGTGGGAAACATTCATTACTTC. Translated, it gives CSVQVGNIHYF.

Turning to this clonotype: The missing conserved phenylalanine or tryptophan at the end of this CDR3 makes a read error likely. The limits of the CDR3 on the DNA are not certain, so only TCRdb's listed CDR3 is given. This chain's CDR3 is CASSESSFTQHS. V gene TRBV6-1 combines with J gene TRBJ2-3. Counting both end residues, the CDR3 totals 12 amino acids. CDR1 and CDR2 from the germline V gene are MNHNS and SASEGT.

The table lists this clonotype with many counts. V usage is TRBV6-6 and J usage is TRBJ2-7; D possibly corresponds to TRBD1 (5 bases). The CDR3 totals 15 residues. Trimming cost V 2 bases and J 1 base, with 12 bases left between them. The germline V gene encodes CDR1 MNHNY and CDR2 SVGAGI (reference sequence). This chain's CDR3 is CASSYRQGGSYEQYF. Here the CDR3 DNA reads TGTGCCAGCAGTTACAGGCAGGGTGGGTCCTACGAGCAGTACTTC.

Relative to its sample, this clonotype is medium-sized (0.01 to 0.1%). This rearrangement joins TRBV29-1 to TRBJ1-1; D is unresolved. CDR1 and CDR2 (germline): SQVTM, ANQGSEA. The CDR3 totals 12 residues. V lost 0 bases, J lost 5 bases, and 7 bases lay in between. The CDR3 loop is CSVEDLGTEAFF. Written as DNA, the CDR3 is TGCAGCGTTGAAGACTTAGGAACTGAAGCTTTCTTT.

The table lists this clonotype with a count of one. A much more abundant neighbour one base away suggests this may be a read error. The chain carries TRBV11-3 and TRBJ2-5; perhaps TRBD2 as D (5 bases). Germline CDR1 and CDR2: SGHNT and YENEEA. CDR3 length: 12 amino acids. The CDR3 reads CASSALGETHYF. As DNA, the CDR3 is TGTGCCAGCAGCGCCCTTGGGGAGACCCACTACTTC.

In the case of this clonotype: The conserved closing phenylalanine or tryptophan is absent in this CDR3, likely reflecting a read error. The chain combines TRBV6-1 with TRBJ2-6, with a weak D call TRBD2 (6 bases). Germline CDR1 reads MNHNS; CDR2 reads SASEGT. The ends were cut back, 3 bases at V and 3 bases at J, with 6 bases in the middle. The length of the CDR3 is 14 residues. This chain's CDR3 is CASSEGGGANVLTL. CDR3 nucleotides: TGTGCCAGCAGTGAGGGGGGTGGGGCCAACGTCCTGACTTTA.

A remark on this clonotype: The CDR3 carries no conserved terminal phenylalanine or tryptophan, so it likely arises from a read error. V is TRBV11-2 and J is TRBJ1-6; 9 nucleotides line up with TRBD1. The germline gives CDR1 SGHAT, CDR2 FQNNGV. With V trimmed by 5 bases and J by 9 bases, 14 bases remained unmatched. CDR3 length equals 17 residues. The CDR3 DNA reads TGTGCCAGCAGCGAATGGGACAGGGTCCCTCCTAGTTCACCCCTCCACTTA. As protein: CASSEWDRVPPSSPLHL.

About this clonotype: This may come from a read error, since a much larger clone is one base off. V is TRBV6-1 and J is TRBJ1-1; 7 bases align to TRBD1. This CDR3 spans 14 amino acids. From germline, CDR1 is MNHNS and CDR2 SASEGT. CDR3 protein: CASDTAGGVTEDFF. In DNA, the CDR3 is TGTGCCAGCGACACCGCAGGGGGAGTCACTGAAGATTTCTTT.

Note on this clonotype: A read error is likely, as this CDR3 ends without the conserved phenylalanine or tryptophan. This chain connects TRBV6-6 to TRBJ2-2, with 8 positions matching TRBD1. This CDR3 is 19 amino acids long. Germline V gene data show CDR1 as MNHNY and CDR2 as SVGAGI (reference sequence). V shed 2 bases, J shed 7 bases, and the junction held 18 bases outside the gene matches. The CDR3 DNA follows: TGTGCCAGCAGTTACGCAGACTTCGATTGGACAGGGCCCATCGGGGAGCTGTTTTTG. It specifies CASSYADFDWTGPIGELFL.

The chain employs TRBV12-3 or TRBV12-4 and TRBJ1-5; no definite D call. This CDR3 is 13 amino acids long. V dropped 3 bases and J dropped 6 bases, with 9 bases sitting between them. The chain's CDR3 is CASSFPGSQPQHF. CDR3 bases: TGTGCCAGCAGTTTTCCGGGTAGTCAGCCCCAGCATTTT.

The chain recombines TRBV29-1 with TRBJ1-5; D could derive from TRBD1 or TRBD2 (5 bases each). The assigned J gene may be wrong: the sequence end matches TRBJ2-3 better. The V gene's germline CDR1 is SQVTM and CDR2 ANQGSEA. This CDR3 spans 18 amino acids. The CDR3 DNA follows: TGCAGCGTTGAAGATCTATGGGACGGCTGCATTGACAATCAGCCCCAGTATTTT. Translating gives CSVEDLWDGCIDNQPQYF.

About this clonotype: At one of its ends the junction is not consistent with the germline gene, which may arise from a read error. The chain links TRBV11-2 to TRBJ2-2, with D possibly matching TRBD1 (6 bases). Per germline, CDR1 SGHAT and CDR2 FQNNGV. The CDR3 is 16 residues long. The CDR3 protein is CARGLVGKGVAGEMLF. The CDR3 DNA reads as TGTGCAAGAGGATTAGTGGGAAAAGGGGTTGCAGGGGAGATGTTATTT.

Concerning this clonotype itself: Because the CDR3 is missing its conserved closing phenylalanine or tryptophan, this is likely a read error. The DNA is left out, because the CDR3 cannot be placed on it with certainty; the CDR3 is given as TCRdb lists it. The CDR3 spells CASSVPGQGAGYTS. The chain combines TRBV6-2 or TRBV6-3 with TRBJ1-2; the table's D call of TRBD1 was not tested on the DNA. Germline lookup yields CDR1 MNHEY and CDR2 SVGEGT. The CDR3 spans 14 residues, counting both ends.

On this clonotype itself: A read error may be the cause here, since a much bigger clone is one base away. This chain links TRBV20-1 with TRBJ2-3; 12 bases match TRBD2. V trimming: 3 bases; J trimming: 5 bases; junction bases outside the gene matches: 6. Germline V gene sequence: CDR1 DFQATT, CDR2 SNEGSKA (reference sequence). The CDR3 spans 15 residues. DNA of the CDR3: TGCAGTGCTAGTCCTAGCGGGAGGGCCAAAGATACGCAGTATTTT. Protein: CSASPSGRAKDTQYF.

This clonotype was seen at least ten times. This chain connects TRBV4-1 to TRBJ2-2, with 10 bases aligning to TRBD2. The CDR3 contains 16 residues. Germline CDR1 and CDR2: MGHRA and YSYEKL. Losses at the gene ends were 0 bases for V and 7 bases for J; bases not matched to a gene: 5. CDR3 in amino acids: CASSQERTSGIGELFF. The CDR3 DNA reads TGCGCCAGCAGCCAAGAGCGGACTAGCGGCATCGGGGAGCTGTTTTTT.

Remarks on this clonotype: Relative to the germline gene, one junction end is altered; a read error may explain this. V is TRBV5-1 and J is TRBJ2-1; D might be TRBD1 (9 bases). CDR3 size: 14 residues. Germline assignment: CDR1 SGHRS and CDR2 YFSETQ. For the CDR3, the DNA is TGCGCGAGCAGCGGGGGACAGGGTTTGAATGAGCAGTTATTC. Translated, it gives CASSGGQGLNEQLF.

A word on this clonotype: This may be a read error: a much more frequent sequence differs by one nucleotide. The rearrangement uses TRBV6-5 and TRBJ2-1; no firm D call. The CDR3 contains 13 residues. From germline, CDR1 is MNHEY and CDR2 SVGAGI. Deletions cut 7 bases from V and 8 bases from J, with 15 bases between. CDR3 loop: CASTEDEVDEQFF. The CDR3 DNA reads as TGTGCCAGCACCGAGGACGAGGTGGATGAGCAGTTCTTC.

A remark on this clonotype: Mismatch with germline at one junction end may stem from a read error. The V and J genes are TRBV11-2 and TRBJ1-1; tentative D call: TRBD1 (5 bases). Germline lookup yields CDR1 SGHAT and CDR2 FQNNGV. The CDR3 is 15 residues long. CDR3 in amino acids: CASSPPEGIYNEAFF. CDR3 DNA sequence: TGTGCCAGCAGCCCCCCAGAGGGGATTTACAATGAAGCATTCTTT.

To note about this clonotype: Compared with germline, one end of the junction differs, possibly owing to a read error. This chain connects TRBV11-2 to TRBJ2-7, with a tentative D call TRBD2 (6 bases). Germline V CDR1 and CDR2: SGHAT, FQNNGV. The CDR3 extends over 14 amino acids. Here the CDR3 reads CASSSVAGTYEHYF. The CDR3 nucleotides are TGTGCCAGCAGCTCAGTTGCGGGGACCTACGAGCACTACTTC.